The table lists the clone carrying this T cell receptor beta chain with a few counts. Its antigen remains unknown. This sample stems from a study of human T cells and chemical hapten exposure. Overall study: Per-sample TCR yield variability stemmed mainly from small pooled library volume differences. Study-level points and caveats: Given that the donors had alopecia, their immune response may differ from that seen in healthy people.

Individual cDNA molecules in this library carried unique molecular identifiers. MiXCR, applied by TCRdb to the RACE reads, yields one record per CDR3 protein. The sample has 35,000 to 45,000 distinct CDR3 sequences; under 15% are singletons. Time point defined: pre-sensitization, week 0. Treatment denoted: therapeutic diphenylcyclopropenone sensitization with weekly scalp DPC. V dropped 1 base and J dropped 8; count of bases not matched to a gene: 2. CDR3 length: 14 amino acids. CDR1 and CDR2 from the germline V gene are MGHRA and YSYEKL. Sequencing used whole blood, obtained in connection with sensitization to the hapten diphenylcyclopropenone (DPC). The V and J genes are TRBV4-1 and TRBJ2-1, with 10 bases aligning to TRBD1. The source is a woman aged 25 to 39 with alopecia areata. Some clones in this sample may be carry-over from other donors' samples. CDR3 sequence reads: CASSQGQGADEQFF. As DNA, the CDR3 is TGCGCCAGCAGCCAAGGACAGGGGGCAGATGAGCAGTTCTTC.